This T cell receptor (beta chain) was captured by sequencing in a study of blood T cell repertoires in COVID-19. The overall study: From the United States, Italy and Spain came samples of acute and convalescent COVID-19. Sources were T cells, B-cell-depleted T cells, or PBMCs; the material itself was cDNA or gDNA.

This CDR3 is 13 amino acids long. V trimming: 10 bases; J trimming: 9 bases; junction bases outside the gene matches: 11. In germline, CDR1 is MNHEY, CDR2 SMNVEV (reference sequence). How the authors handled the data: Estimation of nucleated cell counts relied on the amplification of reference gene primers. TCRdb's copy holds only in-frame clones and misses some; the assay was immunoSEQ multiplex PCR. V, J and clone size are those of that table, while D and trimming were read from the DNA. The repertoire has 90,000 or so clones, 90% of them found once; the top ten carry 4.3%. This chain uses TRBV27 with TRBJ2-7; 11 nucleotides line up with TRBD1. This clonotype originated in a woman at least 80 years old with active or convalescent COVID-19. Material for sequencing was peripheral blood. The DNA of the CDR3 is TGTGCCACCCTGGGGACAGGGGGTAGGAGGCAGTACTTC. This translates into CATLGTGGRRQYF.